This entry lists 23 T cell receptor beta chains sequenced from one sample in a study of STAT3 mutations in large granular lymphocyte leukemia. Sequencing was performed with immunoSEQ multiplex PCR; in TCRdb, only in-frame clones are kept and a portion is missing. The sample has about 12,000 clones; about 85% are singletons. Points from the study as a whole: At least one immunodominant TCR beta clonotype appeared in every T-cell large granular lymphocyte leukemia patient.

These TCRs' antigens remain unknown. Sample: peripheral blood mononuclear cells. The receptors stem from a man older than 75 with T-cell large granular lymphocyte leukemia. Some clones in this sample may be carry-over from other donors' samples.

This clone came up a few times. This chain links TRBV7-9 with TRBJ1-1; D ambiguous. CDR1 and CDR2 from the germline V gene are SEHNR and FQNEAQ (reference sequence). The CDR3 consists of 13 residues. Deletions cut 8 bases from V and 3 bases from J, with 13 bases between. This chain's CDR3 is CASYGTGDTEAFF. CDR3 DNA sequence: TGTGCCAGCTACGGCACGGGAGACACTGAAGCTTTCTTT.

The V and J genes are TRBV23-1 and TRBJ1-6; D remains ambiguous. TRBV23-1 is treated as an ORF (open reading frame) with a function not yet certain. Between the trimmed V and J ends, which lost 2 bases and 8 bases, there was a span of 4 bases. This CDR3 is 12 amino acids long. The CDR3 loop reads CASSQRDSPLHF. CDR3 DNA sequence: TGCGCCAGCAGTCAAAGGGATTCACCCCTCCACTTT.

The chain recombines TRBV10-2 with TRBJ2-7, with D perhaps matching TRBD1 or TRBD2 (5 bases each). The CDR3 is 14 residues long. Germline V gene sequence: CDR1 WSHSY, CDR2 SAAADI. Trimming took 6 bases from V and 0 from J, leaving 12 bases between them. The CDR3 DNA reads as TGCGCCAGCAGCCCAGACAGCGGCTCCTACGAGCAGTACTTC. It yields the protein CASSPDSGSYEQYF.

The V gene is TRBV18, the J gene TRBJ2-3, with D unclear. Trimming removed 6 bases from V and 0 bases from J, with 10 bases in between. The CDR3 contains 14 residues. Germline CDR1 KGHSH, CDR2 LQKENI. The CDR3 protein is CASSAAFSTDTQYF. For the CDR3, the DNA is TGTGCCAGCTCGGCGGCGTTCAGCACAGATACGCAGTATTTT.

CDR3 sequence (DNA): TGTGCCAGCTCACCGGAGCGGGAGGTGCAGTATTTT. Amino acid sequence: CASSPEREVQYF. V and J are TRBV18 and TRBJ2-3, with TRBD2 matching 9 bases. V shed 3 bases, J shed 11 bases, and the junction held 3 bases outside the gene matches. Germline V gene sequence: CDR1 KGHSH, CDR2 LQKENI. The CDR3 totals 12 residues.

V and J are TRBV5-4 and TRBJ2-3, with a weak D call TRBD1 (6 bases). Germline V gene data show CDR1 as SGHNT and CDR2 as YYREEE (reference sequence). The CDR3 runs to 15 residues. Trimming took off 4 bases at V and 3 bases at J, with 15 bases between the two ends. In nucleotides, the CDR3 is TGTGCCAGCAGCCGGGGCAGGGGATCGACAGATACGCAGTATTTT. It encodes CASSRGRGSTDTQYF.

This clone has only a few counts. The chain links TRBV2 to TRBJ1-1; 9 nucleotides line up with TRBD1. The CDR3 loop spans 17 amino acids. After removal of 2 bases from V and 0 bases from J, the junction contained 7 bases not matched to a gene. Germline V gene data show CDR1 as SNHLY and CDR2 as FYNNEI. CDR3 protein: CASSERDRAQMNTEAFF. The CDR3 DNA reads as TGTGCCAGCAGTGAACGGGACAGGGCCCAGATGAACACTGAAGCTTTCTTT.

The chain joins TRBV4-3 to TRBJ2-5; 12 nucleotides line up with TRBD2. CDR1 LGHNA and CDR2 YSLEER come from the germline V gene. CDR3 length: 13 amino acids. With 2 bases clipped from V and 14 bases from J, the junction kept 6 bases outside the gene matches. DNA for the CDR3: TGCGCCAGCAGCCAACTAGCGGGGGGGCGGCTCTACTTC. It encodes CASSQLAGGRLYF.

This clone was detected only once. The chain links TRBV5-1 to TRBJ2-7, with no clear D. The germline V and J ends were trimmed by 3 bases and 3 bases, with 16 bases remaining between them. In germline, CDR1 is SGHRS, CDR2 YFSETQ. The CDR3 is made up of 15 amino acids. DNA for the CDR3: TGCGCCAGCAGCTCGGCCCCCGGAGCCGGCTACGAGCAGTACTTC. Translating it yields CASSSAPGAGYEQYF.

The J gene is TRBJ1-5, the V gene TRBV19; maybe TRBD1 (5 bases). V gave up 11 bases and J gave up 1 base, with 9 bases separating them. Per the germline V gene, CDR1 is LNHDA and CDR2 is SQIVND (reference sequence). The length of the CDR3 is 12 residues. CDR3 amino acids: CAGGDSNQPQHF. CDR3 sequence (DNA): TGTGCCGGGGGGGACAGCAATCAGCCCCAGCATTTT. Drawing the rest from reference TRBV19 and TRBJ1-5, the complete variable domain is DGGITQSPKYLFRKEGQNVTLSCEQNLNHDAMYWYRQDPGQGLRLIYYSQIVNDFQKGDIAEGYSVSREKKESFPLTVTSAQKNPTAFYLCAGGDSNQPQHFGDGTRLSIL.

The rearrangement joins TRBV11-2 to TRBJ1-4; 7 bases line up with TRBD1. Germline V gives CDR1 SGHAT, CDR2 FQNNGV. Trimming cost V 5 bases and J 11 bases; bases outside gene matches: 11. This CDR3 is 14 amino acids long. The CDR3 reads CASSRQGLLEKLFF. The CDR3 DNA is TGTGCCAGCAGCAGACAGGGACTTCTCGAGAAACTGTTTTTT.

J is TRBJ1-4 and V is TRBV19, with D unclear. Trimming took 2 bases from V and 0 from J, leaving 7 bases between them. The CDR3 is 15 amino acids. Germline V gene data show CDR1 as LNHDA and CDR2 as SQIVND (reference sequence). The CDR3 DNA reads as TGTGCCAGTAGTATAAGGGTGGCAACTAATGAAAAACTGTTTTTT. Translated, it gives CASSIRVATNEKLFF.

This chain connects TRBV7-2 to TRBJ2-6; no clear D. Germline loops: CDR1 SGHTA, CDR2 FQGNSA. The CDR3 contains 13 residues. V lost 10 bases and J 0 bases, leaving 7 bases between the germline ends. The CDR3 DNA reads as TGTGCCACCAAGTTCTCTGGGGCCAACGTCCTGACTTTC. It specifies CATKFSGANVLTF.

The J gene is TRBJ2-3, the V gene TRBV5-4; 7 nucleotides align to TRBD1. Germline V gives CDR1 SGHNT, CDR2 YYREEE (reference sequence). V was clipped by 2 bases and J by 3 bases; unmatched bases: 9. The CDR3 loop spans 16 amino acids. For the CDR3, the DNA is TGTGCCAGCAGCTTAGGCACAGGGGTGCCAACAGATACGCAGTATTTT. Translated: CASSLGTGVPTDTQYF.

The chain links TRBV18 to TRBJ1-6, with 8 positions matching TRBD1. The junction had 8 bases not matched to a gene; V was cut back by 6 bases and J by 10 bases. The CDR3 loop spans 14 amino acids. Per germline, CDR1 KGHSH and CDR2 LQKENI. CDR3 sequence (DNA): TGTGCCAGCTCGCAGGACAGGGCTGGGTCACCCCTCCACTTT. Amino acid sequence: CASSQDRAGSPLHF.

This rearrangement joins TRBV5-4 to TRBJ1-1; 9 bases line up with TRBD1. V dropped 7 bases and J dropped 3; count of bases not matched to a gene: 7. This CDR3 is built from 14 residues. In germline, CDR1 is SGHNT, CDR2 YYREEE (reference sequence). CDR3 in amino acids: CASGNRGRDTEAFF. CDR3 sequence (DNA): TGTGCCAGCGGCAACAGGGGGCGCGACACTGAAGCTTTCTTT.

This sequence joins TRBV30 and TRBJ1-4; perhaps TRBD1 as D (5 bases). Germline CDR1 is GTSNPN and CDR2 is SVGIG (reference sequence). CDR3 length equals 17 residues. Trimming cost V 4 bases and J 0 bases, with 18 bases left between them. CDR3 sequence (DNA): TGTGCCTGGAAGGGTGGGGCAACATATGCAACTAATGAAAAACTGTTTTTT. This translates into CAWKGGATYATNEKLFF.

The rearrangement uses TRBV11-2 and TRBJ2-5, with 14 bases fitting TRBD2. Germline V gene sequence: CDR1 SGHAT, CDR2 FQNNGV. The V gene end was trimmed by 5 bases and the J gene end by 4 bases; junction bases not matched to a gene: 9. The CDR3 covers 17 residues. The CDR3 protein is CASSLGLAGGRGETQYF. CDR3 DNA: TGTGCCAGCAGCCTCGGACTAGCGGGGGGACGGGGAGAGACCCAGTACTTC.

The rearrangement links TRBV5-1 to TRBJ2-3, with D unresolved. Germline V gives CDR1 SGHRS, CDR2 YFSETQ. Trimming shortened V by 0 bases and J by 0 bases, and 8 bases separated the two germline ends. There are 15 residues in the CDR3. The CDR3, as DNA: TGCGCCAGCAGCTTGGTTCAGGTTAGCACAGATACGCAGTATTTT. Translated: CASSLVQVSTDTQYF.

Only one count was recorded for this clone. V is TRBV19 and J is TRBJ1-1, with D tentatively TRBD1 (6 bases). Germline-derived CDR1 and CDR2 are LNHDA and SQIVND (reference sequence). V lost 3 bases and J 4 bases, leaving 12 bases between the germline ends. This CDR3 has 14 amino acids. The CDR3 loop reads CASSIQGQSTEAFF. Written as DNA, the CDR3 is TGTGCCAGTAGTATTCAGGGGCAGAGCACTGAAGCTTTCTTT.

The chain employs TRBV18 and TRBJ2-5; D is ambiguous. Germline V gene data show CDR1 as KGHSH and CDR2 as LQKENI. The CDR3 is 13 amino acids. V was trimmed by 0 bases and J by 5 bases, leaving 7 bases between them. DNA for the CDR3: TGTGCCAGCTCACCACCAGGGCGTGAGACCCAGTACTTC. Translation gives CASSPPGRETQYF. Complete variable domain (other parts from reference TRBV18 and TRBJ2-5): NAGVMQNPRHLVRRRGQEARLRCSPMKGHSHVYWYRQLPEEGLKFMVYLQKENIIDESGMPKERFSAEFPKEGPSILRIQQVVRGDSAAYFCASSPPGRETQYFGPGTRLLVL.

The genes are TRBV29-1 and TRBJ2-1; 9 nucleotides match TRBD1. Looked up from germline, CDR1 is SQVTM and CDR2 is ANQGSEA. Unmatched junction bases numbered 2, after V lost 4 bases and J lost 4 bases. The CDR3 length is 13 residues. The CDR3 region is CSVAGTGYNEQFF. The CDR3 DNA sequence: TGCAGCGTTGCCGGGACAGGGTACAATGAGCAGTTCTTC.

The genes are TRBV7-9 and TRBJ2-5; D call uncertain. Germline V gene sequence: CDR1 SEHNR, CDR2 FQNEAQ (reference sequence). The V and J ends lost 7 bases and 4 bases respectively, with 16 bases between them. CDR3 length: 14 amino acids. This CDR3 reads CASIGSGLGETQYF. CDR3 DNA: TGTGCCAGCATAGGATCTGGGTTAGGAGAGACCCAGTACTTC.